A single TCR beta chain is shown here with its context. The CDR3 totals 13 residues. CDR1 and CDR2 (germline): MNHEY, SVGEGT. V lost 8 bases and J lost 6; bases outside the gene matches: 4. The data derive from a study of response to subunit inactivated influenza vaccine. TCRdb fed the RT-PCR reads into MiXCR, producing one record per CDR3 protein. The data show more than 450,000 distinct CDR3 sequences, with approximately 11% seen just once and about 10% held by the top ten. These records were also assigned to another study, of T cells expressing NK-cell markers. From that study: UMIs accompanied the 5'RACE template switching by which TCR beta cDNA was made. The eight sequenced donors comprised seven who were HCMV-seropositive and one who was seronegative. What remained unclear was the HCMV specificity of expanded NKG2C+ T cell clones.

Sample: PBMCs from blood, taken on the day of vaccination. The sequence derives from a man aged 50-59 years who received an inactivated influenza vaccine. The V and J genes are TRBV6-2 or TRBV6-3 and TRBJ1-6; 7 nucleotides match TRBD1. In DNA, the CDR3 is TGTGCCAGCCGGGACAGAAGTAATTCACCCCTCCACTTT. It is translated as CASRDRSNSPLHF.